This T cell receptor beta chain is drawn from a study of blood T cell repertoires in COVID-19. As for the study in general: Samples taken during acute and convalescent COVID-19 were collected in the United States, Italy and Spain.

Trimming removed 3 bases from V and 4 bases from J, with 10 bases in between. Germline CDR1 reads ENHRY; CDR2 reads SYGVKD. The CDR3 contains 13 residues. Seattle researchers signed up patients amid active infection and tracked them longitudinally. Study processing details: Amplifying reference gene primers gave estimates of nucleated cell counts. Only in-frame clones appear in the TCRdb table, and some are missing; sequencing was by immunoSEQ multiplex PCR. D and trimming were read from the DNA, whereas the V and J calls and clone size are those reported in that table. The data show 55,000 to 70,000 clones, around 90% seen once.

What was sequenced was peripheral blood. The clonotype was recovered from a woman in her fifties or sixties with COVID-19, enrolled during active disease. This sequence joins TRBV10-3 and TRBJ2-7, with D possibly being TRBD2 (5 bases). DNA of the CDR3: TGTGCCATCAGTGAATATGGAGGTTACGAGCAGTACTTC. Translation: CAISEYGGYEQYF.